This TCR beta chain was sequenced in a study of cytomegalovirus exposure and HLA in healthy donors. With 60 Vbeta and 13 Jbeta primers, the PCR was carried out. The protocol was immunoSEQ multiplex PCR, while the TCRdb copy is restricted to in-frame clones and leaves out a portion. The sample holds approximately 160,000 clones, more than 65% seen once. This sequence originates from a woman in her 30s in good health and CMV-seronegative. The sequenced sample consisted of PBMCs.

The CDR3 protein is CASSLRGGMVTDTQYF. CDR3 sequence (DNA): TGTGCCAGCAGCTTAAGGGGCGGGATGGTCACAGATACGCAGTATTTT. The chain carries TRBV7-3 and TRBJ2-3; D is perhaps TRBD2 (6 bases). Per germline, CDR1 SGHTA and CDR2 FQGTGA. The CDR3 length is 16 residues. Trimming shortened V by 1 base and J by 2 bases, and 13 bases separated the two germline ends.